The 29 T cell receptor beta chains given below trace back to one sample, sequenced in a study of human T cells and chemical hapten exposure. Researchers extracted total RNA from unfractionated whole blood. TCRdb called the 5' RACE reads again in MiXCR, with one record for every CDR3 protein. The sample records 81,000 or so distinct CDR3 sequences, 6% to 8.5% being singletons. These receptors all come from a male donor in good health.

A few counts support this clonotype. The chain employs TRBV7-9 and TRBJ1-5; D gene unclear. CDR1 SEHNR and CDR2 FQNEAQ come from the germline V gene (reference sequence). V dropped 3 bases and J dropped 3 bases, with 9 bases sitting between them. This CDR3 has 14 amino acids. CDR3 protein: CASSLDGFNQPQHF. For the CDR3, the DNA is TGTGCCAGCAGCTTGGATGGCTTCAATCAGCCCCAGCATTTT.

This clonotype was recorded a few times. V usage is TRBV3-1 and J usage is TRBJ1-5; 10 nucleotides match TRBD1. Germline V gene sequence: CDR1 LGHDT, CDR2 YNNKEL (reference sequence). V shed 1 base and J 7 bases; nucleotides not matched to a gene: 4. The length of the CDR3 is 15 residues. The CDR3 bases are TGTGCCAGCAGCCAAGGACAGGGGGCTTTCCAGCCCCAGCATTTT. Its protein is CASSQGQGAFQPQHF.

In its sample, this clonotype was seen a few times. The DNA of the CDR3 is TGTGCCATCAAAAAACAGGGGGCTGGAAACACCATATATTTT. It is translated as CAIKKQGAGNTIYF. This chain connects TRBV10-3 to TRBJ1-3, with 8 bases fitting TRBD1. The J segment lost 2 bases and the V segment lost 7 bases, leaving 4 bases of the junction unmatched. The CDR3 consists of 14 residues. In germline, CDR1 is ENHRY, CDR2 SYGVKD.

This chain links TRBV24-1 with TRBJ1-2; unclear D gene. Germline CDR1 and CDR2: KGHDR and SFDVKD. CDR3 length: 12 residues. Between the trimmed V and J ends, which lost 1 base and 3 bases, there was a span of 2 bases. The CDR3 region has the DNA TGTGCCACCAGTGATTTTTACTATGGCTACACCTTC. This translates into CATSDFYYGYTF.

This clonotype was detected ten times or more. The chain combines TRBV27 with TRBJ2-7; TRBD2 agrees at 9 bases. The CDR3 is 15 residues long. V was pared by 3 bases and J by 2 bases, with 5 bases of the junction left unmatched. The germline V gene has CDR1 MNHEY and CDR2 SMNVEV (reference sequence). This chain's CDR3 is CASSFQREVPYEQYF. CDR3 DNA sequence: TGTGCCAGCAGTTTCCAGCGGGAGGTCCCCTACGAGCAGTACTTC.

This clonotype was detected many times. CDR3 DNA sequence: TGCGCCAGCAGCCAAGATCTGGCAGTAGCCAAAAACATTCAGTACTTC. This translates into CASSQDLAVAKNIQYF. The chain has TRBV4-3 and TRBJ2-4; D gene unclear. Per the germline V gene, CDR1 is LGHNA and CDR2 is YSLEER. The CDR3 is 16 residues long. With 0 bases removed from V and 0 bases from J, the gap between germline ends came to 9 bases.

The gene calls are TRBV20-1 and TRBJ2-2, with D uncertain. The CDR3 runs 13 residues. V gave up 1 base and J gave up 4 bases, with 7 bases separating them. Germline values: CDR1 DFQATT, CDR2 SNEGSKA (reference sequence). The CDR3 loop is CSARVSTTGELFF. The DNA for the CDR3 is TGCAGTGCTAGAGTCTCAACCACCGGGGAGCTGTTTTTT.

The CDR3 DNA reads TGTGCCAGCAGCCCCCGACAGGGGGATACAGATACGCAGTATTTT. Its translation is CASSPRQGDTDTQYF. This chain connects TRBV4-2 to TRBJ2-3; 9 nucleotides align to TRBD1. Per germline, CDR1 LGHNA and CDR2 YNFKEQ. The CDR3 totals 15 residues. After removal of 4 bases from V and 3 bases from J, the junction contained 5 bases not matched to a gene.

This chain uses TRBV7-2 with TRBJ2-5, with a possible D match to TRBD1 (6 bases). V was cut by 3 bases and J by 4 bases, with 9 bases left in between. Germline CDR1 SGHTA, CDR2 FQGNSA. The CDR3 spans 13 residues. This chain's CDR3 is CASSFTGLETQYF. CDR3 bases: TGTGCCAGCAGCTTCACAGGGCTAGAGACCCAGTACTTC.

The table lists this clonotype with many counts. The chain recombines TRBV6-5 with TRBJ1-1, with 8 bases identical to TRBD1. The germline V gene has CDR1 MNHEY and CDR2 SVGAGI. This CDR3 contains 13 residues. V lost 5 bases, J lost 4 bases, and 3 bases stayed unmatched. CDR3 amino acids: CASSGQGATEAFF. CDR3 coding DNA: TGTGCCAGCAGTGGCCAGGGGGCCACTGAAGCTTTCTTT.

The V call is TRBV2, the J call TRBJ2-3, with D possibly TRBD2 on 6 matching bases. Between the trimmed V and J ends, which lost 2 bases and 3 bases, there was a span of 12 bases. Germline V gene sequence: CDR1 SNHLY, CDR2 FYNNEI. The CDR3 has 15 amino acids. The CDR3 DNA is TGTGCCAGCAGTGAAATGGGGGGTAGTACAGATACGCAGTATTTT. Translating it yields CASSEMGGSTDTQYF.

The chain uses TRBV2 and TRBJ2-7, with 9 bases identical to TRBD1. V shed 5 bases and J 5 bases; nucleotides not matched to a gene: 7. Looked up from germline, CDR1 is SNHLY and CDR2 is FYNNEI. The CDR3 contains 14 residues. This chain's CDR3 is CASSTGTGIHEQYF. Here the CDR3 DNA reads TGTGCCAGCAGTACCGGGACAGGGATCCACGAGCAGTACTTC.

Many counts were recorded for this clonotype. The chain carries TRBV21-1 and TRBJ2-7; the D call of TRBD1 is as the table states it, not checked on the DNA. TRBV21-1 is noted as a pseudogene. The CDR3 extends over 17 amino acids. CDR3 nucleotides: TGTGCCAGCAGCAAATTCCCTAAAGGGACGGTAGCCTACGAGCAGTACTTC. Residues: CASSKFPKGTVAYEQYF.

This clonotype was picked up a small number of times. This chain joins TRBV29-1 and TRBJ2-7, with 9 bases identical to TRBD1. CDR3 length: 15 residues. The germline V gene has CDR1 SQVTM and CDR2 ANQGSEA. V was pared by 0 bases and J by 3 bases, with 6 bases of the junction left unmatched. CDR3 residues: CSVEDRRGQGYEQYF. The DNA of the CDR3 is TGCAGCGTTGAAGATAGGAGGGGACAGGGCTACGAGCAGTACTTC.

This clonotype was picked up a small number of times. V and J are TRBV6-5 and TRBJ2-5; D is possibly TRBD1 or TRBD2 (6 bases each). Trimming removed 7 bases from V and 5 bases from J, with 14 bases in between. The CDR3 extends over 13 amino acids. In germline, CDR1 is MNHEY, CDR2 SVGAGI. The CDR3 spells CASTDTGTETQYF. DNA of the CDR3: TGTGCCAGCACCGATACAGGGACTGAGACCCAGTACTTC.

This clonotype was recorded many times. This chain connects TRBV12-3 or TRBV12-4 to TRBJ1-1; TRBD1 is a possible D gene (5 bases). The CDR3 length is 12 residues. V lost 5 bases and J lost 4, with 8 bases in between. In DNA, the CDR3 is TGTGCCAGCAGTGGCCAGGGCACTGAAGCTTTCTTT. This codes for CASSGQGTEAFF.

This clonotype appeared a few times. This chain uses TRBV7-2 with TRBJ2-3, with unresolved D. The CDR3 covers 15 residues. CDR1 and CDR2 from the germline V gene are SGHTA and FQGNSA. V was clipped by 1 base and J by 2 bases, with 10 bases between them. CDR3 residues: CASSLVRMVTDTQYF. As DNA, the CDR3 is TGTGCCAGCAGCTTAGTTAGAATGGTCACAGATACGCAGTATTTT.

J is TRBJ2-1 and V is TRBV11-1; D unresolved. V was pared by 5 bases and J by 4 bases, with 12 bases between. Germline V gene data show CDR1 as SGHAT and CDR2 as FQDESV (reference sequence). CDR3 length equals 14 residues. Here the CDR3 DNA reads TGTGCCAGCAGCACCACCGGCAGATACAATGAGCAGTTCTTC. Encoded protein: CASSTTGRYNEQFF.

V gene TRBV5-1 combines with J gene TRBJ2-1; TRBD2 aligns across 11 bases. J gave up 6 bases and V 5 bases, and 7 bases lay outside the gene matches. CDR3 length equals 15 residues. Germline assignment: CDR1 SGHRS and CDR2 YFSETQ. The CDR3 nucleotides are TGCGCCAGCAGTCTTATACTAGCGGGAGTCAATGAGCAGTTCTTC. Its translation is CASSLILAGVNEQFF.

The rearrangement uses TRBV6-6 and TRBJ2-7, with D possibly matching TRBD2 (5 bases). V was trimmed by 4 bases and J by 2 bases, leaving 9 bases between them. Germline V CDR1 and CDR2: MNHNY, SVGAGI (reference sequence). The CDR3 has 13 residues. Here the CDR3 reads CASSLGEAYEQYF. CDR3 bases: TGTGCCAGCAGTTTGGGAGAGGCCTACGAGCAGTACTTC.

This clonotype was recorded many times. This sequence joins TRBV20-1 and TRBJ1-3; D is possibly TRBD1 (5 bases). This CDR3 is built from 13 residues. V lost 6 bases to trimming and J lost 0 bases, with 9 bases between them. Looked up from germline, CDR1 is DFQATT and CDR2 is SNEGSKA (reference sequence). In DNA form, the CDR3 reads TGCAGTGCCTTTGGGGGCTCTGGAAACACCATATATTTT. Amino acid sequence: CSAFGGSGNTIYF.

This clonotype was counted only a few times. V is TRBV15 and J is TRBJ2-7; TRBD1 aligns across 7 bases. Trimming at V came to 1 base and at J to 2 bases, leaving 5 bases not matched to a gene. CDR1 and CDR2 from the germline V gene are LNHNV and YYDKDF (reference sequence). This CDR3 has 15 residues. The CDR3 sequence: CATSRARGQTYEQYF. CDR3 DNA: TGTGCCACCAGCAGAGCAAGGGGGCAGACCTACGAGCAGTACTTC.

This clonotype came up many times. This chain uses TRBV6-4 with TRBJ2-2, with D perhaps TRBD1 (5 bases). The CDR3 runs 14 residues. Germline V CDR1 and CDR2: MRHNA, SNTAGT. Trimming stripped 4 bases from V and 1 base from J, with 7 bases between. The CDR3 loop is CASSGTQNTGELFF. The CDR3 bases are TGTGCCAGCAGTGGGACACAGAACACCGGGGAGCTGTTTTTT.

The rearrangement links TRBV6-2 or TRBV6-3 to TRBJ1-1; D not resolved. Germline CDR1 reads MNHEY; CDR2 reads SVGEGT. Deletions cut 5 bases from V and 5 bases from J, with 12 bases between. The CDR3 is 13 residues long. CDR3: CASSPRLGTEAFF. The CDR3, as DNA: TGTGCCAGCAGTCCCCGGTTGGGGACTGAAGCTTTCTTT.

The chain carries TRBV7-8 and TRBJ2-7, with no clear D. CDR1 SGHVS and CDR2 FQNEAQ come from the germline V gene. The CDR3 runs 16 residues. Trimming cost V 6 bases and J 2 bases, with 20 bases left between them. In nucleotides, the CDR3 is TGTGCCAGCAGTTTGTACGGGCTCCGAACCCCCTACGAGCAGTACTTC. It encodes CASSLYGLRTPYEQYF.

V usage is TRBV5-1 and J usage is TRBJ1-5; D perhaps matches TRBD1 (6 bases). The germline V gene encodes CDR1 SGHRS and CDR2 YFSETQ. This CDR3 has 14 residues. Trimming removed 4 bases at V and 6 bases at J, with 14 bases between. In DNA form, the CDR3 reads TGCGCCAGCAGCCGGGGGGGGGGCATTCAGCCCCAGCATTTT. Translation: CASSRGGGIQPQHF.

The CDR3 loop is CAISENGGPEDTQYF. Here the CDR3 DNA reads TGTGCCATCAGTGAAAACGGAGGGCCGGAAGATACGCAGTATTTT. The V call is TRBV10-3, the J call TRBJ2-3, with D possibly matching TRBD2 (6 bases). The V end was cut by 3 bases, the J end by 5 bases, with 15 bases between. The CDR3 has 15 amino acids. Germline assignment: CDR1 ENHRY and CDR2 SYGVKD.

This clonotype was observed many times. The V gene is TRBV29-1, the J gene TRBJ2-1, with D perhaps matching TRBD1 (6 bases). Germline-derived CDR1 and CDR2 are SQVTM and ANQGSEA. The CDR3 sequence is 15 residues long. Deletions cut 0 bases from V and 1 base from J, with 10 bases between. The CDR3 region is CSVEDYGQSYNEQFF. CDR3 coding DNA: TGCAGCGTTGAAGACTATGGACAGTCCTACAATGAGCAGTTCTTC.

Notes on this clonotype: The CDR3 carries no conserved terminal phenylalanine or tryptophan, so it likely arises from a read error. In nucleotides, the CDR3 is TGTGCCAGCAGTACGACAGGGGGCACCTATAATTCACCCCTCCACCTT. It encodes CASSTTGGTYNSPLHL. J is TRBJ1-6 and V is TRBV27; TRBD1 agrees at 10 bases. The CDR3 consists of 16 residues. Germline assignment: CDR1 MNHEY and CDR2 SMNVEV (reference sequence). With V trimmed by 5 bases and J by 2 bases, 3 bases remained unmatched.